This T cell receptor beta chain derives from a study of blood T cell repertoires in COVID-19. Trimming cost V 9 bases and J 2 bases, with 13 bases left between them. The CDR3 runs 13 residues. CDR1 is SNHLY and CDR2 is FYNNEI in the germline V gene. Generated by immunoSEQ multiplex PCR, the TCRdb table keeps only in-frame clones and is missing some. Here the sample spans roughly 160,000 clones, approximately 90% being singletons. The genes are TRBV2 and TRBJ1-2; D is possibly TRBD1 (6 bases). The sample comprised peripheral blood. The clonotype was recovered from a man aged 18 to 30 with acute or convalescent COVID-19. The CDR3 DNA is TGTGCCAGTACCGGGACAAACAACTATGGCTACACCTTC. Translated: CASTGTNNYGYTF. The whole variable domain, filled in from reference TRBV2 and TRBJ1-2, reads EPEVTQTPSHQVTQMGQEVILRCVPISNHLYFYWYRQILGQKVEFLVSFYNNEISEKSEIFDDQFSVERPDGSNFTLKIRSTKLEDSAMYFCASTGTNNYGYTFGSGTRLTVV.